Listed below are T cell receptor beta chains from one sample, sequenced in a study of post-analysis software for immune sequencing data. One entry per CDR3 protein results from TCRdb running MiXCR on the PCR reads. The table lists 740,000 or so distinct CDR3 sequences, roughly 50% of them singletons. Sequenced sample: blood. All receptors derive from a girl aged 10 to 17 with multiple sclerosis. CDR3s include the opening cysteine and the closing phenylalanine or tryptophan. A D gene is named only where the DNA matches it firmly. Rows may omit the clone size; those that give it use once, few, many or a size class.

J gene: TRBJ2-7; V gene: TRBV3-1; D gene: TRBD1; clone size: -; CDR3 length: 14; CDR3 protein: CASSPRDRAYEQYF; CDR3 DNA: TGTGCCAGCAGCCCCCGGGACAGGGCCTACGAGCAGTACTTC
J gene: TRBJ2-5; V gene: TRBV13; D gene: TRBD2; clone size: -; CDR3 length: 17; CDR3 protein: CASSALNSLAGQETQYF; CDR3 DNA: TGTGCCAGCAGCGCCCTAAACTCCCTAGCGGGACAAGAGACCCAGTACTTC
J gene: TRBJ2-5; V gene: TRBV12-3/TRBV12-4; D gene: -; clone size: few; CDR3 length: 13; CDR3 protein: CASSFRAEETQYF; CDR3 DNA: TGTGCCAGCAGCTTTAGGGCCGAGGAGACCCAGTACTTC
J gene: TRBJ1-1; V gene: TRBV29-1; D gene: TRBD1; clone size: few; CDR3 length: 14; CDR3 protein: CSVPRAGGNTEAFF; CDR3 DNA: TGCAGCGTCCCAAGGGCAGGGGGGAACACTGAAGCTTTCTTT
J gene: TRBJ1-1; V gene: TRBV29-1; D gene: -; clone size: few; CDR3 length: 18; CDR3 protein: CSVEAVNPQGSWATEAFF; CDR3 DNA: TGCAGCGTTGAAGCCGTGAACCCACAGGGAAGCTGGGCCACTGAAGCTTTCTTT
J gene: TRBJ2-7; V gene: TRBV12-3/TRBV12-4; D gene: -; clone size: -; CDR3 length: 14; CDR3 protein: CASTPGTGSYEQYF; CDR3 DNA: TGTGCCAGCACACCAGGGACGGGGTCCTACGAGCAGTACTTC
J gene: TRBJ1-1; V gene: TRBV29-1; D gene: -; clone size: -; CDR3 length: 12; CDR3 protein: CSVGGHNTEAFF; CDR3 DNA: TGCAGCGTTGGGGGGCACAACACTGAAGCTTTCTTT
J gene: TRBJ1-1; V gene: TRBV29-1; D gene: -; clone size: few; CDR3 length: 12; CDR3 protein: CSVVRARVEAFF; CDR3 DNA: TGCAGCGTTGTCCGGGCCAGGGTTGAAGCTTTCTTT
J gene: TRBJ1-1; V gene: TRBV12-3/TRBV12-4; D gene: -; clone size: -; CDR3 length: 15; CDR3 protein: CASSLHPGTYTEAFF; CDR3 DNA: TGTGCCAGCAGTTTACATCCCGGCACCTACACTGAAGCTTTCTTT
J gene: TRBJ2-7; V gene: TRBV5-6; D gene: -; clone size: -; CDR3 length: 13; CDR3 protein: CASSNKGRGEQYF; CDR3 DNA: TGTGCCAGCTCTAACAAAGGGCGAGGGGAGCAGTACTTC
J gene: TRBJ1-5; V gene: TRBV29-1; D gene: -; clone size: -; CDR3 length: 15; CDR3 protein: CSGSIPGHRYQPQHF; CDR3 DNA: TGCAGCGGCTCTATCCCGGGACACCGCTATCAGCCCCAGCATTTT
J gene: TRBJ2-7; V gene: TRBV20-1; D gene: -; clone size: few; CDR3 length: 14; CDR3 protein: CSARGAGSSYEQYF; CDR3 DNA: TGCAGTGCGAGAGGGGCAGGGAGCTCCTACGAGCAGTACTTC